Listed here are 16 T cell receptor beta chains from one sample, sequenced in a study of blood T cell repertoires in COVID-19. Method: immunoSEQ multiplex PCR; TCRdb's copy keeps in-frame clones and lacks some. This table has around 430,000 clones, approximately 90% appearing once. The sample comprised PBMCs or T cells enriched from blood (not recorded which). Receptors originate from a woman aged 45-65 years who had recovered from COVID-19.

This clone was seen only a few times. V gene TRBV6-2 or TRBV6-3 combines with J gene TRBJ2-6; TRBD1 is a possible D gene (6 bases). V gave up 5 bases and J gave up 4 bases, with 12 bases separating them. The CDR3 loop spans 15 amino acids. Germline V CDR1 and CDR2: MNHEY, SVGEGT. The chain's CDR3 is CASSRQALGANVLTF. DNA for the CDR3: TGTGCCAGCAGTCGACAGGCCCTCGGGGCCAACGTCCTGACTTTC.

J is TRBJ2-1 and V is TRBV29-1, with TRBD2 matching over 9 bases. The CDR3 length is 15 residues. The ends lost 6 bases at V and 4 bases at J; junction bases unmatched: 10. The V gene's germline CDR1 is SQVTM and CDR2 ANQGSEA. The CDR3 sequence is CSVTPLAGMYNEQFF. CDR3 DNA sequence: TGCAGCGTCACCCCCCTAGCGGGGATGTACAATGAGCAGTTCTTC.

This sequence joins TRBV20-1 and TRBJ2-2; D perhaps matches TRBD1 (5 bases). Trimming took 3 bases from V and 7 from J, leaving 15 bases between them. The V gene's germline CDR1 is DFQATT and CDR2 SNEGSKA (reference sequence). This CDR3 has 14 residues. Here the CDR3 DNA reads TGCAGTGCTAGTAACCAGGGATCGGGCGGGGAGCTGTTTTTT. It specifies CSASNQGSGGELFF.

This clone was observed a single time. This sequence joins TRBV6-4 and TRBJ1-2; D is uncertain. Germline-derived CDR1 and CDR2 are MRHNA and SNTAGT. The length of the CDR3 is 13 residues. Trimming removed 2 bases from V and 8 bases from J, with 12 bases in between. CDR3 protein: CASSDGRRAGYTF. For the CDR3, the DNA is TGTGCCAGCAGTGACGGGAGGCGGGCAGGCTACACCTTC.

Of note for this clone: A read error may account for a junction end that differs from germline. This chain joins TRBV11-2 and TRBJ1-1, with 8 positions matching TRBD1. The CDR3 totals 14 residues. Per germline, CDR1 SGHAT and CDR2 FQNNGV. The CDR3 protein is CASSLDLGRGPCPF. In DNA, the CDR3 is TGTGCCAGCAGCTTAGATCTGGGCAGGGGGCCGTGCCCATTT.

The J gene is TRBJ2-1, the V gene TRBV7-2; 9 bases are shared with TRBD2. Germline trimming cut 6 bases from V and 3 bases from J; bases unmatched to any gene: 18. The CDR3 runs to 19 residues. The germline V gene encodes CDR1 SGHTA and CDR2 FQGNSA. CDR3 DNA sequence: TGTGCCAGCAGGGAACGCGGGGGGGCCGGTGTGGCTAGCTACAATGAGCAGTTCTTC. It codes for CASRERGGAGVASYNEQFF.

The V gene is TRBV5-5, the J gene TRBJ2-1; D is ambiguous. V lost 0 bases to trimming and J lost 11 bases, with 12 bases between them. The CDR3 is 13 amino acids. From germline, CDR1 is SGHKS and CDR2 YYEKEE (reference sequence). CDR3 nucleotide sequence: TGTGCCAGCAGCTTGGGTGTAGGAGCCCAGCAGTTCTTC. This encodes CASSLGVGAQQFF.

The chain has TRBV6-5 and TRBJ2-7, with 7 positions matching TRBD2. Germline loops: CDR1 MNHEY, CDR2 SVGAGI. V lost 7 bases to trimming and J lost 1 base; unmatched junction nucleotides: 4. The CDR3 loop spans 13 amino acids. The CDR3 DNA is TGTGCCAGCACTCGGGGACTATCCTACGAGCAGTACTTC. Its translation: CASTRGLSYEQYF.

V and J are TRBV28 and TRBJ1-5; tentative D call: TRBD1 (5 bases). CDR1 is MDHEN, CDR2 SYDVKM, per germline. The V and J ends lost 2 bases and 1 base respectively, with 12 bases between them. The CDR3 has 16 amino acids. Here the CDR3 DNA reads TGTGCCAGCAGTTTAATACCAGGGTCAAGCAATCAGCCCCAGCATTTT. Protein product: CASSLIPGSSNQPQHF.

The chain employs TRBV7-8 and TRBJ2-1; 8 nucleotides line up with TRBD1. With V trimmed by 5 bases and J by 7 bases, 13 bases remained unmatched. Germline CDR1 is SGHVS and CDR2 is FQNEAQ. CDR3 length equals 16 residues. Here the CDR3 reads CASSGPGQDRINEQFF. The CDR3 DNA follows: TGTGCCAGCAGCGGACCGGGACAGGATAGAATTAATGAGCAGTTCTTC.

The chain combines TRBV7-3 with TRBJ2-5; D is undetermined. V lost 6 bases, J lost 3 bases, and 14 bases lay in between. CDR3 length: 14 amino acids. Germline values: CDR1 SGHTA, CDR2 FQGTGA. CDR3: CASSKSRTEETQYF. CDR3 nucleotide sequence: TGTGCCAGCAGTAAGTCCCGAACTGAAGAGACCCAGTACTTC.

About this clone itself: The same CDR3 arises from other DNA sequences in this sample as well. The V gene is TRBV27, the J gene TRBJ1-3; 9 bases agree with TRBD1. This CDR3 comprises 14 residues. Trimming cost V 5 bases and J 4 bases; bases outside gene matches: 3. CDR1 and CDR2 (germline): MNHEY, SMNVEV (reference sequence). The DNA of the CDR3 is TGTGCCAGCAGTCCGGGGACAGGGGGAAACACCATATATTTT. It translates to CASSPGTGGNTIYF.

CDR3 DNA: TGTGCCAGCAGCCCTGATCACTCCTCCTACGAGCAGTACTTC. Residues: CASSPDHSSYEQYF. This chain uses TRBV7-8 with TRBJ2-7; D is unresolved. This CDR3 is built from 14 residues. Germline V CDR1 and CDR2: SGHVS, FQNEAQ. The germline V and J ends were trimmed by 5 bases and 0 bases, with 11 bases remaining between them.

The V and J genes are TRBV27 and TRBJ2-2; the D gene is possibly TRBD2 (5 bases). Trimming removed 0 bases at V and 5 bases at J, with 7 bases between. CDR3 length: 14 residues. Germline loops: CDR1 MNHEY, CDR2 SMNVEV (reference sequence). CDR3 in DNA: TGTGCCAGCAGTTTATCGGAGGTAACCGGGGAGCTGTTTTTT. Residues: CASSLSEVTGELFF.

The chain has TRBV2 and TRBJ2-3; D unclear. V was pared by 5 bases and J by 10 bases, with 10 bases between. Looked up from germline, CDR1 is SNHLY and CDR2 is FYNNEI. The CDR3 is made up of 11 amino acids. CDR3 bases: TGTGCCAGCAGTTTGATTGAGGCGCAGTATTTT. This gives the protein CASSLIEAQYF.

The chain is built from TRBV12-1 and TRBJ1-2; TRBD1 is taken as the D call from the table, unchecked against the DNA. TRBV12-1 is deemed a pseudogene. The CDR3 has 15 residues. CDR3 in amino acids: CASVQPGQGFVGYTF. The DNA for the CDR3 is TGTGCCAGCGTCCAACCGGGACAGGGGTTTGTTGGCTACACCTTC.